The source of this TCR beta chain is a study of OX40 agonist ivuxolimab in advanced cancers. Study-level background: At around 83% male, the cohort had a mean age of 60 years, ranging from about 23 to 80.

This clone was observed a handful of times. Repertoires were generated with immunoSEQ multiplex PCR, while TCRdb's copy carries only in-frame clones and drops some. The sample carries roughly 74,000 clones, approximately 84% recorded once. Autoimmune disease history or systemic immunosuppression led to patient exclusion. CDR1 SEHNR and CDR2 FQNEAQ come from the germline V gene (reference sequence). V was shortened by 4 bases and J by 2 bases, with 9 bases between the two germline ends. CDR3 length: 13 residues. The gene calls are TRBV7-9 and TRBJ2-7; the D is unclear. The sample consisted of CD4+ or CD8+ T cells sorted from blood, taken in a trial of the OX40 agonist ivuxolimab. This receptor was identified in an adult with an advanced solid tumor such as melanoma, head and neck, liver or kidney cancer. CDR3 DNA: TGTGCCAGCAGCTCTACACCTACCTACGAGCAGTACTTC. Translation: CASSSTPTYEQYF.